By share, the clone carrying this TCR beta chain ranks as medium-sized. The data were taken from a study of human T cells and chemical hapten exposure. The CDR3 totals 15 residues. TCRdb ran MiXCR on the RACE reads and lists one entry per CDR3 protein. This table holds about 14,000 distinct CDR3 sequences, less than 20% found once. Stated time point: patch test 1, 2 weeks after DPC sensitization. Treatment here: therapeutic diphenylcyclopropenone sensitization with weekly scalp DPC. J is TRBJ1-1 and V is TRBV12-2; TRBD1 was called by the table and not checked on the DNA. TRBV12-2 has pseudogene status. The sequencing used whole blood, collected in connection with sensitization to the hapten diphenylcyclopropenone (DPC). This receptor was identified in a woman aged 25 to 45 with alopecia areata. Some clones in this sample may be carry-over from other donors' samples. CDR3 DNA sequence: TGTGCAAGTCGCTTAGCGCCCCGGGTCCCCACTGAAGCTTTCTTT. Protein product: CASRLAPRVPTEAFF.